The entry that follows covers one TCR beta chain sequence. Antigen: not known. The junction departs from the called germline gene at one end, perhaps through a read error. The data derive from a study of tumor-infiltrating lymphocytes in primary liver carcinoma. About the study: The study reported T1-T3 N0M0 tumors spanning 4.2 to 10 cm. Study-level findings and limits: Tumors and blood were compared for top-250-clone fraction, and tumors had the significantly higher value (p = 0.039).

CDR1 and CDR2 (germline): SGHNT, YENEEA. CDR3 size: 15 residues. The source of the blood RNA was unsorted whole blood, and germline DNA was extracted as well. Starting material of 500 ng total RNA yielded TCR beta cDNA via a constant-region primer. Libraries for TCR beta were built through three nested multiplex PCR rounds, which together made up a slightly modified ARM-PCR procedure. Primers for the first two PCR rounds were TRBV1-TRBV30 forward primers and a C-beta reverse primer (roughly 10 cycles per round). TCRdb processed the multiplex PCR reads anew with MiXCR; each CDR3 protein has one entry. The repertoire holds a few hundred thousand distinct CDR3 sequences, with about three fifths as singletons.

Material for sequencing was peripheral blood. The chain combines TRBV11-3 with TRBJ2-3, with TRBD2 identical over 7 bases. The source is a woman under 40 with primary liver carcinoma and hepatitis B virus infection. The CDR3 reads CSSSLGGRAGDTEYF. The CDR3 DNA sequence: TGTTCCAGCAGCTTAGGAGGGAGGGCCGGAGATACGGAGTATTTT.